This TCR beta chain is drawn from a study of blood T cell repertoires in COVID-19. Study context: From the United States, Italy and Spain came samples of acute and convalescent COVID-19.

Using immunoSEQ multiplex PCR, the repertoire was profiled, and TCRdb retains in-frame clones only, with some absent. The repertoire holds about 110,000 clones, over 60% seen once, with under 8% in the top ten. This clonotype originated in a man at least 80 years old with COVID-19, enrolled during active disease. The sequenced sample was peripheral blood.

CDR3 protein: CASRGQGSTDTQYF. The CDR3 DNA sequence: TGTGCCAGTAGGGGACAGGGTAGCACAGATACGCAGTATTTT. The chain couples TRBV19 to TRBJ2-3; 9 bases are shared with TRBD1. V lost 6 bases and J lost 0; bases outside the gene matches: 1. Per the germline V gene, CDR1 is LNHDA and CDR2 is SQIVND (reference sequence). CDR3 length: 14 residues.